Listed here are 18 T cell receptor beta chains from one sample, sequenced in a study of shared clonotypes between healthy human individuals. CD45RO negativity and positive selection for CCR7 defined naive CD8 cells, a population that excluded terminally differentiated effector memory CD45RA+ cells. Sequenced by immunoSEQ multiplex PCR; TCRdb stores in-frame clones only, minus some. The data contain hundreds of thousands of clones, about 95% of them singletons. Sequenced material: naive CD8+ T cells sorted from blood. The receptors here all came from a woman in her twenties or thirties in good health.

In regard to this clone: The same CDR3 also results from other DNA sequences found in this sample. This sequence joins TRBV5-1 and TRBJ2-1; the D is unclear. There are 12 residues in the CDR3. The V gene's germline CDR1 is SGHRS and CDR2 YFSETQ. The germline V and J ends were trimmed by 0 bases and 10 bases, with 8 bases remaining between them. For the CDR3, the DNA is TGCGCCAGCAGCTTGGACAGATTAGAGCAGTTCTTC. It specifies CASSLDRLEQFF.

This clone came up once. The rearrangement links TRBV7-8 to TRBJ2-7; D call uncertain. CDR1 is SGHVS and CDR2 is FQNEAQ in the germline V gene. CDR3 length: 16 residues. Trimming removed 3 bases at V and 5 bases at J, with 20 bases between. The CDR3 protein is CASSFPRTEPNNEQYF. DNA of the CDR3: TGTGCCAGCAGCTTCCCGCGGACGGAGCCGAACAACGAGCAGTACTTC.

The chain combines TRBV11-2 with TRBJ2-7; the D is unclear. CDR1 is SGHAT and CDR2 is FQNNGV in the germline V gene. This CDR3 spans 13 amino acids. Trimming stripped 0 bases from V and 4 bases from J, with 7 bases between. CDR3 nucleotide sequence: TGTGCCAGCAGCTTAGAGCGGACGTACGAGCAGTACTTC. Translation gives CASSLERTYEQYF.

This rearrangement joins TRBV2 to TRBJ2-3; D is perhaps TRBD1 (5 bases). Germline V gene data show CDR1 as SNHLY and CDR2 as FYNNEI. The CDR3 totals 16 residues. V was clipped by 1 base and J by 4 bases, with 15 bases between them. CDR3: CASSEGFRVMADTQYF. CDR3 in DNA: TGTGCCAGCAGTGAAGGTTTCAGGGTAATGGCAGATACGCAGTATTTT.

The CDR3: CASSLHPRGRGINQPQHF. In nucleotides, the CDR3 is TGTGCCAGCAGCCTCCACCCCAGGGGTAGGGGAATCAATCAGCCCCAGCATTTT. The chain employs TRBV7-2 and TRBJ1-5; perhaps TRBD1 as D (6 bases). The CDR3 spans 18 residues. Looked up from germline, CDR1 is SGHTA and CDR2 is FQGNSA. The V end lost 5 bases, the J end lost 3 bases, and 23 bases lay between the germline ends.

This chain joins TRBV19 and TRBJ2-1; D remains unclear. Trimming took off 10 bases at V and 3 bases at J, with 10 bases between the two ends. Germline V lookup: CDR1 LNHDA, CDR2 SQIVND (reference sequence). The CDR3 sequence is 12 residues long. The CDR3 here is CATAVGYNEQFF. The CDR3 DNA reads TGTGCCACCGCCGTCGGCTACAATGAGCAGTTCTTC.

The chain uses TRBV28 and TRBJ1-2, with 11 bases lining up with TRBD1. The V gene's germline CDR1 is MDHEN and CDR2 SYDVKM. Trimming cost V 2 bases and J 5 bases; bases outside gene matches: 7. CDR3 length: 16 residues. The CDR3 bases are TGTGCCAGCAGTTTAATACGGGACAGGGGGGGGTATGGCTACACCTTC. Translated, it gives CASSLIRDRGGYGYTF.

The V gene is TRBV6-4, the J gene TRBJ2-1; 9 positions match TRBD2. V trimming: 11 bases; J trimming: 5 bases; junction bases outside the gene matches: 13. The CDR3 is 15 amino acids. CDR1 is MRHNA and CDR2 is SNTAGT in the germline V gene. The CDR3 region is CAALRLREGDNEQFF. The DNA of the CDR3 is TGTGCCGCCCTTAGGTTGCGGGAGGGGGACAATGAGCAGTTCTTC.

Details on this clone: A junction boundary mismatches the germline segment, possibly from a read error. The chain recombines TRBV7-9 with TRBJ2-1, with D maybe TRBD2 (6 bases). CDR3 length: 11 amino acids. The V gene's germline CDR1 is SEHNR and CDR2 FQNEAQ (reference sequence). CDR3 sequence reads: CASLYGGGLIF. The CDR3 coding sequence is TGTGCCAGCCTTTATGGGGGAGGTTTGATCTTC.

The V gene is TRBV28, the J gene TRBJ2-7; D call uncertain. CDR3 size: 15 residues. V was trimmed by 6 bases and J by 2 bases, leaving 17 bases between them. The V gene's germline CDR1 is MDHEN and CDR2 SYDVKM. The CDR3 region is CASRLNPDGPYEQYF. The CDR3 region has the DNA TGTGCCAGCAGACTTAACCCGGACGGACCCTACGAGCAGTACTTC.

The rearrangement links TRBV15 to TRBJ1-1; no clear D. CDR3 length equals 15 residues. CDR1 is LNHNV and CDR2 is YYDKDF in the germline V gene (reference sequence). Trimming pared 5 bases from V and 3 bases from J, leaving 16 bases between. The DNA of the CDR3 is TGTGCCACCAGCCTCCTAGTGGGTCGGGACACTGAAGCTTTCTTT. It encodes CATSLLVGRDTEAFF.

The rearrangement uses TRBV28 and TRBJ2-3; 14 bases align to TRBD2. The germline CDR1 and CDR2 sequences are MDHEN and SYDVKM. The CDR3 covers 18 residues. Unmatched junction bases numbered 9, after V lost 5 bases and J lost 2 bases. CDR3 sequence reads: CASSRPGLAGDPTDTQYF. In DNA form, the CDR3 reads TGTGCCAGCAGTAGACCGGGACTAGCGGGAGACCCCACAGATACGCAGTATTTT.

J is TRBJ1-5 and V is TRBV30; possibly TRBD1 for D (6 bases). V lost 0 bases and J lost 5, with 8 bases in between. The CDR3 is made up of 13 amino acids. In germline, CDR1 is GTSNPN, CDR2 SVGIG (reference sequence). In DNA, the CDR3 is TGTGCCTGGAGTGTTGGGGGCGATCAGCCCCAGCATTTT. This codes for CAWSVGGDQPQHF.

J is TRBJ2-1 and V is TRBV7-8; the D call may be TRBD1 or TRBD2 (6 bases each). V lost 0 bases, J lost 5 bases, and 17 bases lay in between. Germline V lookup: CDR1 SGHVS, CDR2 FQNEAQ. This CDR3 is 17 amino acids long. CDR3 DNA: TGTGCCAGCAGCTTAGCGAAGGGGGGCCGCCCCGACAATGAGCAGTTCTTC. Residues: CASSLAKGGRPDNEQFF.

The chain combines TRBV11-3 with TRBJ2-1; 14 bases fit TRBD2. CDR3 length equals 20 residues. Germline CDR1 is SGHNT and CDR2 is YENEEA. Trimming cost V 0 bases and J 8 bases; bases outside gene matches: 15. The CDR3 loop is CASSLDSARLAGGPGDEQFF. CDR3 in DNA: TGTGCCAGCAGCTTAGATTCCGCCCGACTAGCGGGAGGGCCAGGTGATGAGCAGTTCTTC.

V usage is TRBV28 and J usage is TRBJ1-3; tentatively, D is TRBD1 (5 bases). CDR1 MDHEN and CDR2 SYDVKM come from the germline V gene. CDR3 length equals 15 residues. The germline V and J ends were trimmed by 6 bases and 1 base, with 13 bases remaining between them. As DNA, the CDR3 is TGTGCCAGCAGACCCAGGGACTGGTCTGGAAACACCATATATTTT. Its translation: CASRPRDWSGNTIYF.

This chain links TRBV4-1 with TRBJ2-7; 9 nucleotides agree with TRBD2. The CDR3 sequence is 16 residues long. Germline CDR1 is MGHRA and CDR2 is YSYEKL. J was trimmed by 6 bases and V by 1 base; bases with no gene match: 10. In nucleotides, the CDR3 is TGCGCCAGCAGCCAAGGTCCGCCGGGACTAGCTAGCGAGCAGTACTTC. It yields the protein CASSQGPPGLASEQYF.

The CDR3 nucleotides read TGTGCCAGCAGCCCCCACGAGACGGGGATCTCTGGGGCCAACGTCCTGACTTTC. This translates into CASSPHETGISGANVLTF. V usage is TRBV9 and J usage is TRBJ2-6; D might be TRBD2 (5 bases). V was cut by 4 bases and J by 0 bases, with 17 bases left in between. The CDR3 runs to 18 residues. Germline V gives CDR1 SGDLS, CDR2 YYNGEE.